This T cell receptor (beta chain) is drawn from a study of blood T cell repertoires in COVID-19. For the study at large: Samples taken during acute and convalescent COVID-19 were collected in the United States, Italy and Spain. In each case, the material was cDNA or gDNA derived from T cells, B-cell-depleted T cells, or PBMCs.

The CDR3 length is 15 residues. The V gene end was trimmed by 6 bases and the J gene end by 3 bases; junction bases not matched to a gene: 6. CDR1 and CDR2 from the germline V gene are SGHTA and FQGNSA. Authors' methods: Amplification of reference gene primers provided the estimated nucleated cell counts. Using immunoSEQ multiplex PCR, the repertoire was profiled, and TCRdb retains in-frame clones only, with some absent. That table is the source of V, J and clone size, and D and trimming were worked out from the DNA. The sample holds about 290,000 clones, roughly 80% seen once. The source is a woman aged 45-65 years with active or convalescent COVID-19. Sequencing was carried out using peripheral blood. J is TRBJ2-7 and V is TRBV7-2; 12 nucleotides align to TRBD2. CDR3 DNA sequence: TGTGCCAGCAGGGCGACTAGCGGGAGCCGCTACGAGCAGTACTTC. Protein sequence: CASRATSGSRYEQYF.